What follows are 10 T cell receptor beta chains derived from one specimen sequenced in a study of T cells in tumors after PD-1 blockade. Clones were sequenced by immunoSEQ multiplex PCR, and TCRdb holds only the in-frame ones, with some missing. The sample includes around 35,000 clones, 73% of them seen just once. The specimen was PBMCs, collected after anti-PD-1 treatment. The receptors stem from a human donor with basal cell carcinoma.

This chain uses TRBV11-2 with TRBJ1-6, with 7 bases matching TRBD1. Germline-derived CDR1 and CDR2 are SGHAT and FQNNGV. V lost 3 bases to trimming and J lost 6 bases; unmatched junction nucleotides: 2. The CDR3 is made up of 14 amino acids. Here the CDR3 reads CASSLTGPNSPLHF. In DNA, the CDR3 is TGTGCCAGCAGCTTGACAGGGCCTAATTCACCCCTCCACTTT.

This clone has more than one count but fewer than ten. The V gene is TRBV6-5, the J gene TRBJ1-5; D call uncertain. Trimming stripped 3 bases from V and 2 bases from J, with 8 bases between. The CDR3 spans 14 residues. Germline assignment: CDR1 MNHEY and CDR2 SVGAGI. DNA of the CDR3: TGTGCCAGCAGTTATCAAGAGGGCAATCAGCCCCAGCATTTT. Translated, it gives CASSYQEGNQPQHF.

Here the CDR3 reads CASSYSGRTNEKLFF. CDR3 DNA: TGTGCCAGCAGTTACTCGGGCCGGACTAATGAAAAACTGTTTTTT. The chain couples TRBV6-5 to TRBJ1-4; unclear D gene. The V end was cut by 0 bases, the J end by 2 bases, with 7 bases between. CDR3 size: 15 residues. CDR1 and CDR2 (germline): MNHEY, SVGAGI.

The chain employs TRBV19 and TRBJ1-6; TRBD1 matches 8 bases. From germline, CDR1 is LNHDA and CDR2 SQIVND (reference sequence). With V trimmed by 5 bases and J by 10 bases, 7 bases remained unmatched. The CDR3 is 14 residues long. CDR3: CASSPTGVDSPLHF. CDR3 in DNA: TGTGCCAGTAGTCCGACAGGGGTAGACTCACCCCTCCACTTT.

The chain has TRBV28 and TRBJ2-7; 9 positions match TRBD1. The CDR3 covers 14 residues. The V and J ends lost 6 bases and 2 bases, in that order; junction bases with no gene match: 5. Per the germline V gene, CDR1 is MDHEN and CDR2 is SYDVKM. The chain's CDR3 is CASRETGGAYEQYF. In nucleotides, the CDR3 is TGTGCCAGCAGGGAGACAGGGGGGGCCTACGAGCAGTACTTC.

The rearrangement links TRBV6-6 to TRBJ1-1; 7 positions agree with TRBD1. V shed 9 bases, J shed 4 bases, and the junction held 2 bases outside the gene matches. This CDR3 is built from 11 residues. The germline gives CDR1 MNHNY, CDR2 SVGAGI (reference sequence). CDR3 in DNA: TGTGCCAGTTGGGACAGCACTGAAGCTTTCTTT. Its protein is CASWDSTEAFF.

This chain uses TRBV6-2 or TRBV6-3 with TRBJ2-1; no clear D gene. CDR3 size: 13 residues. CDR1 and CDR2 from the germline V gene are MNHEY and SVGEGT. Trimming pared 6 bases from V and 5 bases from J, leaving 11 bases between. CDR3 nucleotides: TGTGCCAGCAGCCATGGGCGAAACAATGAGCAGTTCTTC. This encodes CASSHGRNNEQFF.

This chain joins TRBV28 and TRBJ1-5; perhaps TRBD1 as D (5 bases). With 7 bases removed from V and 4 bases from J, the gap between germline ends came to 14 bases. The CDR3 sequence is 14 residues long. Germline CDR1 MDHEN, CDR2 SYDVKM. CDR3 sequence (DNA): TGTGCCAGCACAACTCAGGGAAGGAATCAGCCCCAGCATTTT. Residues: CASTTQGRNQPQHF.

The chain recombines TRBV7-9 with TRBJ2-1; D possibly corresponds to TRBD2 (5 bases). The CDR3 spans 13 residues. V dropped 4 bases and J dropped 10 bases, with 14 bases sitting between them. Germline V lookup: CDR1 SEHNR, CDR2 FQNEAQ (reference sequence). Here the CDR3 reads CASSSGLGGEQFF. The CDR3 region has the DNA TGTGCCAGCAGCTCGGGGTTAGGAGGAGAGCAGTTCTTC.

The chain couples TRBV7-3 to TRBJ1-1; no clear D gene. The germline CDR1 and CDR2 sequences are SGHTA and FQGTGA. The V and J ends lost 2 bases and 1 base respectively, with 5 bases between them. CDR3 length: 13 amino acids. The CDR3 loop is CASSLWKNTEAFF. The CDR3, as DNA: TGTGCCAGCAGCTTATGGAAGAACACTGAAGCTTTCTTT. Full variable domain (remainder filled in from reference TRBV7-3 and TRBJ1-1): GAGVSQTPSNKVTEKGKYVELRCDPISGHTALYWYRQSLGQGPEFLIYFQGTGAADDSGLPNDRFFAVRPEGSVSTLKIQRTERGDSAVYLCASSLWKNTEAFFGQGTRLTVV.